Below are 11 T cell receptor beta chains sequenced from a single sample in a study of T cell clonotyping in hematopoietic cell transplantation. Some clones are missing from TCRdb's copy, which holds only in-frame ones; the method was immunoSEQ multiplex PCR. The table has tens of thousands of clones, roughly 95% seen once. Time point: recipient sample about 28 days before transplant, after cytoreduction. The sequencing here drew on peripheral blood mononuclear cells, taken before stem cell transplant. The source is a woman aged 50 to 60 with acute myeloid leukemia. Some clones in this sample may be carry-over from other donors' samples.

The rearrangement links TRBV27 to TRBJ1-5; D is unresolved. Germline V gene sequence: CDR1 MNHEY, CDR2 SMNVEV (reference sequence). The CDR3 is made up of 16 amino acids. The V end lost 5 bases, the J end lost 0 bases, and 14 bases lay between the germline ends. The CDR3 is CASSTRTPSSNQPQHF. The CDR3 coding sequence is TGTGCCAGCAGTACTAGGACCCCTTCTAGCAATCAGCCCCAGCATTTT.

The chain is built from TRBV6-1 and TRBJ1-2; D is ambiguous. The germline gives CDR1 MNHNS, CDR2 SASEGT. The CDR3 is made up of 15 amino acids. Trimming cost V 3 bases and J 8 bases, with 19 bases left between them. CDR3 coding DNA: TGTGCCAGCAGTGACCCCCCTCGAGGGTCGGACGGCTACACCTTC. Its translation is CASSDPPRGSDGYTF.

This clone was seen just once. The chain is built from TRBV9 and TRBJ1-4; 8 bases map to TRBD1. This CDR3 spans 20 amino acids. Germline assignment: CDR1 SGDLS and CDR2 YYNGEE. The ends lost 0 bases at V and 0 bases at J; junction bases unmatched: 13. The CDR3 spells CASSVVPLTDRVATNEKLFF. CDR3 nucleotides: TGTGCCAGCAGCGTAGTACCCCTTACGGACAGGGTTGCAACTAATGAAAAACTGTTTTTT.

The gene calls are TRBV29-1 and TRBJ2-3, with D unclear. The V end lost 3 bases, the J end lost 5 bases, and 12 bases lay between the germline ends. CDR1 and CDR2 from the germline V gene are SQVTM and ANQGSEA. The CDR3 contains 13 residues. This CDR3 is CSVDHQEEDTQYF. The CDR3 DNA is TGCAGCGTTGACCACCAAGAGGAAGATACGCAGTATTTT.

The chain has TRBV6-5 and TRBJ2-2; 7 bases are shared with TRBD1. The germline gives CDR1 MNHEY, CDR2 SVGAGI. The length of the CDR3 is 15 residues. V trimming: 4 bases; J trimming: 3 bases; junction bases outside the gene matches: 5. The CDR3 nucleotides are TGTGCCAGCAGTTCAAGGGACAGATACACCGGGGAGCTGTTTTTT. Translated: CASSSRDRYTGELFF.

The V call is TRBV6-1, the J call TRBJ2-5; possible D gene TRBD1, 5 bases. V lost 10 bases to trimming and J lost 7 bases, with 13 bases between them. Looked up from germline, CDR1 is MNHNS and CDR2 is SASEGT. The CDR3 totals 11 residues. The CDR3 here is CAIAGSRTQYF. The CDR3 nucleotides are TGTGCCATCGCAGGGTCTCGGACCCAGTACTTC.

The rearrangement uses TRBV5-6 and TRBJ1-5, with TRBD1 matching over 10 bases. V lost 4 bases and J lost 7; bases outside the gene matches: 2. The CDR3 extends over 13 amino acids. CDR1 and CDR2 (germline): SGHDT, YYEEEE. The CDR3 protein is CASSRTGGQPQHF. CDR3 bases: TGTGCCAGCAGCAGGACAGGGGGGCAGCCCCAGCATTTT.

This clone was seen a handful of times. The V gene is TRBV7-6, the J gene TRBJ2-7; either TRBD1 or TRBD2 may fit D (5 bases each). The germline V gene encodes CDR1 SGHVS and CDR2 FNYEAQ. The CDR3 length is 14 residues. V was pared by 0 bases and J by 2 bases, with 8 bases between. The CDR3 loop reads CASSLAGDAYEQYF. The CDR3 coding sequence is TGTGCCAGCAGCTTAGCGGGGGATGCCTACGAGCAGTACTTC.

The rearrangement links TRBV7-8 to TRBJ1-1, with 7 bases identical to TRBD1. The germline gives CDR1 SGHVS, CDR2 FQNEAQ. V trimming: 1 base; J trimming: 4 bases; junction bases outside the gene matches: 6. The CDR3 spans 15 residues. CDR3 protein: CASSLDRGLGTEAFF. As DNA, the CDR3 is TGTGCCAGCAGCTTAGACAGGGGCCTCGGCACTGAAGCTTTCTTT.

The chain recombines TRBV6-1 with TRBJ1-2; D is perhaps TRBD1 (6 bases). V was pared by 2 bases and J by 0 bases, with 10 bases between. Per germline, CDR1 MNHNS and CDR2 SASEGT. CDR3 size: 15 residues. The CDR3 bases are TGTGCCAGCAGTGAAAAAACAGGGCCTAACTATGGCTACACCTTC. This gives the protein CASSEKTGPNYGYTF.

The chain employs TRBV7-9 and TRBJ1-1, with D perhaps matching TRBD1 (6 bases). CDR1 is SEHNR and CDR2 is FQNEAQ in the germline V gene (reference sequence). The length of the CDR3 is 17 residues. V was pared by 2 bases and J by 0 bases, with 16 bases between. CDR3 nucleotide sequence: TGTGCCAGCAGCTTACAACCAGGGGAGCCTATGAACACTGAAGCTTTCTTT. Translating it yields CASSLQPGEPMNTEAFF. The whole variable domain, remainder taken from reference TRBV7-9 and TRBJ1-1, is DTGVSQNPRHKITKRGQNVTFRCDPISEHNRLYWYRQTLGQGPEFLTYFQNEAQLEKSRLLSDRFSAERPKGSFSTLEIQRTEQGDSAMYLCASSLQPGEPMNTEAFFGQGTRLTVV.